These 18 T cell receptor beta chains originate from one sample sequenced in a study of blood T cell repertoires in COVID-19. Sequencing used immunoSEQ multiplex PCR; TCRdb keeps in-frame clones, though not all of them. The sample records 150,000 to 160,000 clones, 75% to 90% being singletons. The sequencing input was peripheral blood. Receptor source: a man aged 60 to 75 with acute or convalescent COVID-19.

The chain carries TRBV18 and TRBJ2-7, with D perhaps matching TRBD1 (5 bases). CDR3 length: 14 residues. The V gene's germline CDR1 is KGHSH and CDR2 LQKENI. Trimming shortened V by 4 bases and J by 5 bases, and 15 bases separated the two germline ends. CDR3: CASSLSDQGHEQYF. DNA of the CDR3: TGTGCCAGCTCACTATCGGACCAGGGCCACGAGCAGTACTTC.

CDR3 nucleotides: TGTGCCAGCAGCGTAGGGCGCACAGATACGCAGTATTTT. It encodes CASSVGRTDTQYF. This chain joins TRBV9 and TRBJ2-3; D gene uncertain. The CDR3 runs to 13 residues. Germline V gene lookup returns CDR1 SGDLS and CDR2 YYNGEE. Trimming removed 0 bases from V and 1 base from J, with 3 bases in between.

This sequence joins TRBV7-2 and TRBJ1-4, with D hard to call. The CDR3 sequence is 15 residues long. Germline CDR1 and CDR2: SGHTA and FQGNSA. Trimming removed 2 bases from V and 0 bases from J, with 7 bases in between. The CDR3 sequence is CASSLTQTTNEKLFF. The CDR3 DNA reads TGTGCCAGCAGCTTAACCCAGACAACTAATGAAAAACTGTTTTTT.

The rearrangement uses TRBV7-3 and TRBJ2-2; maybe TRBD2 (6 bases). This CDR3 region has 13 residues. V dropped 5 bases and J dropped 5 bases, with 9 bases sitting between them. From germline, CDR1 is SGHTA and CDR2 FQGTGA. CDR3 in amino acids: CASSRGTTGELFF. CDR3 DNA sequence: TGTGCCAGCAGCCGCGGGACGACCGGGGAGCTGTTTTTT. The variable domain in full, completed from reference TRBV7-3 and TRBJ2-2, reads GAGVSQTPSNKVTEKGKYVELRCDPISGHTALYWYRQSLGQGPEFLIYFQGTGAADDSGLPNDRFFAVRPEGSVSTLKIQRTERGDSAVYLCASSRGTTGELFFGEGSRLTVL.

Here the CDR3 DNA reads TGTGCCAGCAGCCAAGACCCGGGAGGGTCGGACACCGGGGAGCTGTTTTTT. Translation gives CASSQDPGGSDTGELFF. V gene TRBV3-1 (or the pseudogene TRBV3-2) combines with J gene TRBJ2-2; 8 nucleotides align to TRBD2. In germline, CDR1 is LGHDT, CDR2 YNNKEL (reference sequence). The ends lost 0 bases at V and 3 bases at J; junction bases unmatched: 6. CDR3 length equals 17 residues.

J is TRBJ2-7 and V is TRBV7-3; TRBD1 agrees at 7 bases. CDR3 length equals 15 residues. Trimming cost V 5 bases and J 3 bases; bases outside gene matches: 10. The germline V gene has CDR1 SGHTA and CDR2 FQGTGA. As DNA, the CDR3 is TGTGCCAGCAGCCCCCTGGGGACAGAGTTCTACGAGCAGTACTTC. As protein: CASSPLGTEFYEQYF. The whole variable domain, remainder taken from reference TRBV7-3 and TRBJ2-7, is GAGVSQTPSNKVTEKGKYVELRCDPISGHTALYWYRQSLGQGPEFLIYFQGTGAADDSGLPNDRFFAVRPEGSVSTLKIQRTERGDSAVYLCASSPLGTEFYEQYFGPGTRLTVT.

The rearrangement joins TRBV5-5 to TRBJ1-3, with 7 nucleotides matching TRBD1. The CDR3 loop spans 18 amino acids. Per the germline V gene, CDR1 is SGHKS and CDR2 is YYEKEE (reference sequence). The V gene end was trimmed by 1 base and the J gene end by 0 bases; junction bases not matched to a gene: 10. CDR3 nucleotide sequence: TGTGCCAGCAGCTTGAGTCTAGGGGGCCGTAGCTCTGGAAACACCATATATTTT. It is translated as CASSLSLGGRSSGNTIYF.

The chain carries TRBV7-6 and TRBJ2-2, with D perhaps TRBD2 (6 bases). Germline-derived CDR1 and CDR2 are SGHVS and FNYEAQ. CDR3 length: 17 amino acids. Trimming cost V 3 bases and J 1 base, with 15 bases left between them. CDR3 protein: CASSFRPVAENTGELFF. CDR3 nucleotide sequence: TGTGCCAGCAGCTTTAGGCCAGTAGCGGAGAACACCGGGGAGCTGTTTTTT.

This chain connects TRBV6-5 to TRBJ1-5, with 7 bases aligning to TRBD1. The ends lost 9 bases at V and 2 bases at J; junction bases unmatched: 10. Germline assignment: CDR1 MNHEY and CDR2 SVGAGI. The CDR3 is made up of 15 amino acids. CDR3 residues: CASRISQGGNQPQHF. In DNA form, the CDR3 reads TGTGCCAGTCGCATTTCGCAGGGGGGCAATCAGCCCCAGCATTTT.

The count of this clone is one. The V call is TRBV9, the J call TRBJ2-1; 10 nucleotides match TRBD2. Germline V gives CDR1 SGDLS, CDR2 YYNGEE. This CDR3 spans 20 amino acids. The junction had 16 bases not matched to a gene; V was cut back by 4 bases and J by 0 bases. The CDR3 is CASSLADGAGGPSSYNEQFF. The CDR3 nucleotides are TGTGCCAGCAGCTTAGCCGACGGAGCGGGAGGGCCGAGCTCCTACAATGAGCAGTTCTTC.

The chain couples TRBV11-2 to TRBJ2-1, with TRBD2 as a possible D gene (6 bases). The CDR3 loop spans 15 amino acids. The V gene lost 1 base and the J gene lost 8 bases, with 15 bases spanning the gap. Germline values: CDR1 SGHAT, CDR2 FQNNGV. The CDR3 DNA is TGTGCCAGCAGCTTAGGTCCGGGAGTCCTGGATGAGCAGTTCTTC. Amino acids: CASSLGPGVLDEQFF. Combining the CDR3 with reference TRBV11-2 and TRBJ2-1 gives the whole variable domain EAGVAQSPRYKIIEKRQSVAFWCNPISGHATLYWYQQILGQGPKLLIQFQNNGVVDDSQLPKDRFSAERLKGVDSTLKIQPAKLEDSAVYLCASSLGPGVLDEQFFGPGTRLTVL.

This clone was seen a handful of times. V and J are TRBV12-5 and TRBJ1-2; maybe TRBD1 (6 bases). This CDR3 has 14 residues. The germline gives CDR1 LGHNT, CDR2 FRNRAP. Between the trimmed V and J ends, which lost 4 bases and 4 bases, there was a span of 13 bases. CDR3 sequence (DNA): TGTGCTAGTGGTTCTCAAACAGGGATCTATGGCTACACCTTC. Translation: CASGSQTGIYGYTF.

This clone was seen only a few times. The chain joins TRBV7-2 to TRBJ2-5; 7 bases line up with TRBD1. The germline CDR1 and CDR2 sequences are SGHTA and FQGNSA. V lost 5 bases, J lost 5 bases, and 5 bases stayed unmatched. CDR3 length: 13 amino acids. CDR3 loop: CASSTQGRETQYF. The CDR3 DNA reads as TGTGCCAGCAGCACACAGGGGCGGGAGACCCAGTACTTC.

This clone was recorded once. The chain links TRBV6-5 to TRBJ2-1; TRBD2 matches at 8 bases. V shed 2 bases and J 5 bases; nucleotides not matched to a gene: 8. This CDR3 contains 16 residues. Germline assignment: CDR1 MNHEY and CDR2 SVGAGI. CDR3 protein: CASSYASGGLNNEQFF. The CDR3 DNA reads TGTGCCAGCAGTTACGCGAGCGGGGGACTAAACAATGAGCAGTTCTTC.

This rearrangement joins TRBV6-2 or TRBV6-3 to TRBJ2-7; the match to TRBD1 covers 9 bases. The junction had 8 bases not matched to a gene; V was cut back by 4 bases and J by 7 bases. Germline V gene lookup returns CDR1 MNHEY and CDR2 SVGEGT. CDR3 length: 14 amino acids. Written as DNA, the CDR3 is TGTGCCAGCAGTTCCGGGACAGGGAAGTGGGAGCAGTACTTC. Translating gives CASSSGTGKWEQYF.

The chain has TRBV28 and TRBJ1-3; possibly TRBD1 for D (6 bases). Trimming removed 3 bases at V and 0 bases at J, with 12 bases between. CDR1 is MDHEN and CDR2 is SYDVKM in the germline V gene. The CDR3 has 16 amino acids. CDR3 in DNA: TGTGCCAGCAGTTTGCTGAGAGGGGGCTCTGGAAACACCATATATTTT. Translation: CASSLLRGGSGNTIYF.

This rearrangement joins TRBV24-1 to TRBJ1-5, with D maybe TRBD1 (6 bases). Germline V gene lookup returns CDR1 KGHDR and CDR2 SFDVKD. The CDR3 loop spans 16 amino acids. Trimming shortened V by 7 bases and J by 3 bases, and 18 bases separated the two germline ends. In DNA form, the CDR3 reads TGTGCCACCAGCAACCCACAGGGATCCTTCAATCAGCCCCAGCATTTT. Amino acids: CATSNPQGSFNQPQHF.

The chain has TRBV7-2 and TRBJ2-1; a possible D gene is TRBD2 (5 bases). The germline V gene has CDR1 SGHTA and CDR2 FQGNSA. The CDR3 runs 16 residues. V was pared by 2 bases and J by 0 bases, with 11 bases between. In DNA form, the CDR3 reads TGTGCCAGCAGCTTATTGGTGGGAGCCTCCTACAATGAGCAGTTCTTC. This gives the protein CASSLLVGASYNEQFF.